This entry lists 10 T cell receptor beta chains sequenced from one sample in a study of OX40 agonist ivuxolimab in advanced cancers. Clones were read by immunoSEQ multiplex PCR, and TCRdb kept only the in-frame ones, dropping some. This sample has about 65,000 clones, with around nine tenths found just once. The sequencing here drew on CD4+ or CD8+ T cells sorted from blood, taken in a trial of the OX40 agonist ivuxolimab. These TCRs come from an adult with an advanced solid tumor such as melanoma, head and neck, liver or kidney cancer.

The chain couples TRBV6-6 to TRBJ1-5, with D possibly being TRBD1 (6 bases). The CDR3 extends over 13 amino acids. V lost 5 bases, J lost 4 bases, and 9 bases lay in between. CDR1 is MNHNY and CDR2 is SVGAGI in the germline V gene (reference sequence). CDR3 loop: CASSGQSNQPQHF. CDR3 coding DNA: TGTGCCAGCAGTGGACAGTCAAATCAGCCCCAGCATTTT.

This clone was recorded a few times. The genes are TRBV6-6 and TRBJ1-1; 8 bases align to TRBD1. V gave up 2 bases and J gave up 5 bases; unmatched junction bases: 10. The germline CDR1 and CDR2 sequences are MNHNY and SVGAGI (reference sequence). The CDR3 is 16 amino acids. The CDR3 is CASSYNGDRSGTEAFF. The CDR3 coding sequence is TGTGCCAGCAGTTACAACGGGGACAGGTCCGGGACTGAAGCTTTCTTT.

This clone was seen a handful of times. The chain recombines TRBV20-1 with TRBJ2-5; D call uncertain. The germline V gene encodes CDR1 DFQATT and CDR2 SNEGSKA (reference sequence). The CDR3 has 11 amino acids. Trimming took 6 bases from V and 5 from J, leaving 10 bases between them. The CDR3 DNA follows: TGCAGTGCGAACTTTAGGGAGACCCAGTACTTC. This codes for CSANFRETQYF.

The CDR3 protein is CASSLPDRTDTQYF. CDR3 DNA: TGCGCCAGCAGCTTGCCTGACAGGACAGATACGCAGTATTTT. V usage is TRBV5-1 and J usage is TRBJ2-3, with D possibly being TRBD1 (6 bases). The CDR3 totals 14 residues. Looked up from germline, CDR1 is SGHRS and CDR2 is YFSETQ. The V end was cut by 1 base, the J end by 3 bases, with 9 bases between.

The chain has TRBV5-1 and TRBJ1-2; 9 bases match TRBD1. Germline values: CDR1 SGHRS, CDR2 YFSETQ. The CDR3 consists of 16 residues. V dropped 0 bases and J dropped 8; count of bases not matched to a gene: 11. The CDR3 sequence: CASSLDTTGGATGYTF. The CDR3 DNA reads as TGCGCCAGCAGCTTGGATACAACAGGGGGCGCGACAGGCTACACCTTC.

This chain connects TRBV27 to TRBJ1-6; D uncertain. Germline CDR1 and CDR2: MNHEY and SMNVEV (reference sequence). V was cut by 3 bases and J by 2 bases, with 8 bases left in between. The CDR3 has 15 residues. CDR3 sequence: CASSLIRPYNSPLHF. CDR3 sequence (DNA): TGTGCCAGCAGTTTGATCCGGCCCTATAATTCACCCCTCCACTTT.

The chain combines TRBV30 with TRBJ2-7; TRBD1 is a possible D gene (6 bases). V was shortened by 5 bases and J by 4 bases, with 12 bases between the two germline ends. Germline V gene lookup returns CDR1 GTSNPN and CDR2 SVGIG (reference sequence). The CDR3 sequence is 12 residues long. CDR3 in DNA: TGTGCCTGGGGCCGGGACACTTACGAGCAGTACTTC. Protein product: CAWGRDTYEQYF.

CDR3 residues: CASRPGTGAGYGYTF. CDR3 nucleotides: TGTGCCAGCAGACCCGGGACAGGGGCGGGCTATGGCTACACCTTC. The V gene is TRBV6-6, the J gene TRBJ1-2; 10 bases align to TRBD1. The ends lost 6 bases at V and 4 bases at J; junction bases unmatched: 8. The V gene's germline CDR1 is MNHNY and CDR2 SVGAGI (reference sequence). This CDR3 is built from 15 residues.

In this sample, this clone turned up once. The chain couples TRBV6-5 to TRBJ1-1; 9 positions agree with TRBD1. The CDR3 is 15 amino acids. Per germline, CDR1 MNHEY and CDR2 SVGAGI. V was pared by 8 bases and J by 3 bases, with 10 bases of the junction left unmatched. CDR3 nucleotide sequence: TGTGCCAGCGCAGAAACCGGGACAGGGTACACTGAAGCTTTCTTT. Protein sequence: CASAETGTGYTEAFF.

The chain couples TRBV6-6 to TRBJ1-1, with no clear D. Germline-derived CDR1 and CDR2 are MNHNY and SVGAGI (reference sequence). The CDR3 is 14 residues long. The V end lost 6 bases, the J end lost 4 bases, and 15 bases lay between the germline ends. The CDR3 DNA reads as TGTGCCAGCAGCTCGGGGAGGTACGGCACTGAAGCTTTCTTT. This codes for CASSSGRYGTEAFF.